A single T cell receptor beta chain is shown here with its context. This entry belongs to a study of cytomegalovirus exposure and HLA in healthy donors. The CDR3 loop spans 13 amino acids. CDR1 is SGHDN and CDR2 is FVKESK in the germline V gene. V gave up 4 bases and J gave up 4 bases; unmatched junction bases: 2. With 60 Vbeta and 13 Jbeta primers, the PCR was carried out. The table came from immunoSEQ multiplex PCR; TCRdb's copy has only in-frame clones and leaves some out. The sample lists 120,000 to 150,000 clones, 64% occurring once. Sequencing was performed on PBMCs. The source is a woman aged 30 to 39 in good health and CMV-seropositive. The gene calls are TRBV14 and TRBJ2-3; 7 bases are shared with TRBD1. CDR3 DNA sequence: TGTGCCAGCAGCCCGGGACAGTCAGATACGCAGTATTTT. Encoded protein: CASSPGQSDTQYF.